The clone carrying this TCR beta chain was counted only a few times. The antigen is unknown. MiXCR was run by TCRdb on the reads, yielding one entry per CDR3 protein. The data show under 850,000 distinct CDR3 sequences, roughly 35% seen once. The CDR3 sequence is 15 residues long. Germline trimming cut 5 bases from V and 3 bases from J; bases unmatched to any gene: 6. The germline gives CDR1 SGHTA, CDR2 FQGNSA. The data belong to a study of T cell repertoires in cytomegalovirus infection. Turning to the study itself: Public signatures in TCR beta pointed to CMV infection and matching HLA type. Broader study findings: The cumulative frequency of public TCR beta families distinguished individuals who carried CMV together with the relevant HLA. Ex vivo, HLA-C-restricted CMV-specific TCR beta clonotypes prevailed over the rest of the response.

Sequencing was performed on PBMCs. The receptor was isolated from a human donor in good health (CMV status not recorded). Some clones in this sample may be carry-over from other donors' samples. This sequence joins TRBV7-2 and TRBJ2-7; 11 bases map to TRBD1. The CDR3 is CASSPRTGGYYEQYF. DNA for the CDR3: TGTGCCAGCAGCCCCCGGACAGGGGGCTACTACGAGCAGTACTTC. Complete variable domain (other parts from reference TRBV7-2 and TRBJ2-7): GAGVSQSPSNKVTEKGKDVELRCDPISGHTALYWYRQSLGQGLEFLIYFQGNSAPDKSGLPSDRFSAERTGGSVSTLTIQRTQQEDSAVYLCASSPRTGGYYEQYFGPGTRLTVT.